The 7 T cell receptor beta chains below come from one sample, sequenced in a study of blood T cell repertoires in COVID-19. Generated by immunoSEQ multiplex PCR, the TCRdb table keeps only in-frame clones and is missing some. The sample consists of tens of thousands of clones, more than 80% of them appearing once. Sequenced sample: peripheral blood. Receptors were obtained from a woman older than 75 with acute or convalescent COVID-19.

This chain joins TRBV5-1 and TRBJ2-7; 15 nucleotides line up with TRBD2. The J segment lost 3 bases and the V segment lost 4 bases, leaving 8 bases of the junction unmatched. The CDR3 contains 17 residues. CDR1 is SGHRS and CDR2 is YFSETQ in the germline V gene. CDR3 in DNA: TGCGCCAGCAGCCACGGGACTAGCGGGGGGCCAGGCTACGAGCAGTACTTC. Encoded protein: CASSHGTSGGPGYEQYF.

In this sample, this clone turned up a few times. The gene calls are TRBV7-9 and TRBJ1-1; the D gene is possibly TRBD1 (5 bases). V shed 2 bases and J shed 2 bases, with 12 bases lying between them. The germline CDR1 and CDR2 sequences are SEHNR and FQNEAQ (reference sequence). This CDR3 contains 15 residues. This chain's CDR3 is CASSLMADSNTEAFF. The CDR3 nucleotides read TGTGCCAGCAGCTTAATGGCCGACAGTAACACTGAAGCTTTCTTT.

This clone has a handful of counts. This chain uses TRBV7-8 with TRBJ2-5; the match to TRBD2 covers 10 bases. V lost 5 bases to trimming and J lost 0 bases; unmatched junction nucleotides: 3. The CDR3 has 15 amino acids. From germline, CDR1 is SGHVS and CDR2 FQNEAQ. The CDR3 reads CASSPSGGYQETQYF. In DNA form, the CDR3 reads TGTGCCAGCAGCCCTAGCGGGGGTTACCAAGAGACCCAGTACTTC.

V gene TRBV19 combines with J gene TRBJ2-7; TRBD1 matches 9 bases. Germline lookup yields CDR1 LNHDA and CDR2 SQIVND (reference sequence). Trimming removed 3 bases from V and 3 bases from J; junction bases left unmatched: 3. The CDR3 sequence is 14 residues long. This chain's CDR3 is CASSIGTGLYEQYF. DNA for the CDR3: TGTGCCAGTAGTATCGGGACAGGGCTCTACGAGCAGTACTTC. Based on the CDR3 plus reference TRBV19 and TRBJ2-7, the full variable domain is DGGITQSPKYLFRKEGQNVTLSCEQNLNHDAMYWYRQDPGQGLRLIYYSQIVNDFQKGDIAEGYSVSREKKESFPLTVTSAQKNPTAFYLCASSIGTGLYEQYFGPGTRLTVT.

The J gene is TRBJ2-7, the V gene TRBV20-1, with D hard to call. V lost 3 bases to trimming and J lost 5 bases, with 5 bases between them. This CDR3 region has 10 residues. Germline CDR1 is DFQATT and CDR2 is SNEGSKA (reference sequence). This CDR3 reads CSASLDEQYF. The CDR3 DNA reads as TGCAGTGCTAGCCTTGACGAGCAGTACTTC.

V and J are TRBV7-2 and TRBJ2-3; the D is unclear. The CDR3 spans 14 residues. Germline V gene sequence: CDR1 SGHTA, CDR2 FQGNSA. V lost 2 bases and J 2 bases, leaving 8 bases between the germline ends. The CDR3 is CASSLNGFTDTQYF. CDR3 sequence (DNA): TGTGCCAGCAGCTTAAACGGTTTCACAGATACGCAGTATTTT.

The V and J genes are TRBV7-6 and TRBJ1-2, with TRBD1 identical over 12 bases. V gave up 3 bases and J gave up 5 bases; unmatched junction bases: 10. CDR1 and CDR2 (germline): SGHVS, FNYEAQ. CDR3 length: 17 amino acids. The CDR3, as DNA: TGTGCCAGCAGCTTCTTTTACGGGACAGGGGGCGCTTATGGCTACACCTTC. This codes for CASSFFYGTGGAYGYTF.